Each of the 7 T cell receptor beta chains below was sequenced from the same sample in a study of blood T cell repertoires in COVID-19. The repertoire was sequenced with immunoSEQ multiplex PCR; TCRdb's copy has only in-frame clones and lacks some. Among under 300,000 clones, more than 70% were seen once, and the ten largest hold 2% to 2.5%. Specimen: peripheral blood. These receptors were collected from a woman in her forties who had recovered from COVID-19.

V is TRBV30 and J is TRBJ2-2; D call uncertain. This CDR3 spans 14 amino acids. Germline V CDR1 and CDR2: GTSNPN, SVGIG (reference sequence). Trimming left V 2 bases short and J 4 bases short, with 11 bases between. As DNA, the CDR3 is TGTGCCTGGAGTTTCCAGGTCCTCACCGGGGAGCTGTTTTTT. Protein: CAWSFQVLTGELFF.

The chain employs TRBV19 and TRBJ2-2; maybe TRBD1 (6 bases). The germline CDR1 and CDR2 sequences are LNHDA and SQIVND (reference sequence). Trimming shortened V by 5 bases and J by 5 bases, and 15 bases separated the two germline ends. The length of the CDR3 is 15 residues. CDR3 region: CASSALWTETGELFF. In DNA form, the CDR3 reads TGTGCCAGTAGTGCCCTATGGACAGAGACCGGGGAGCTGTTTTTT.

The chain carries TRBV5-6 and TRBJ1-5, with D possibly TRBD1 on 5 matching bases. CDR3 length equals 13 residues. The V and J ends lost 1 base and 7 bases respectively, with 9 bases between them. The V gene's germline CDR1 is SGHDT and CDR2 YYEEEE. CDR3 in amino acids: CASSLWGAQPQHF. The CDR3 coding sequence is TGTGCCAGCAGCTTGTGGGGCGCCCAGCCCCAGCATTTT.

V usage is TRBV12-3 or TRBV12-4 and J usage is TRBJ1-6; 9 bases match TRBD1. J was trimmed by 9 bases and V by 5 bases; bases with no gene match: 2. This CDR3 has 13 residues. The CDR3 DNA sequence: TGTGCCAGCAGTGAGACAGGGGGTTCACCCCTCCACTTT. Encoded protein: CASSETGGSPLHF.

The DNA for the CDR3 is TGTGCCAGCAGTTACTCTGGGGGCGGCTACACCTTC. Translating gives CASSYSGGGYTF. The rearrangement uses TRBV6-5 and TRBJ1-2; a weak D match, TRBD1 (6 bases). Trimming left V 0 bases short and J 8 bases short, with 7 bases between. This CDR3 comprises 12 residues. Looked up from germline, CDR1 is MNHEY and CDR2 is SVGAGI.

The chain is built from TRBV3-1 (or the pseudogene TRBV3-2) and TRBJ2-1; 9 bases align to TRBD1. J was trimmed by 6 bases and V by 3 bases; bases with no gene match: 15. This CDR3 is built from 18 residues. CDR1 is LGHDT, CDR2 YNNKEL, per germline (reference sequence). In nucleotides, the CDR3 is TGTGCCAGCAGCCATGGACAGGGGTTGTTGCTAGCCCTCAATGAGCAGTTCTTC. It encodes CASSHGQGLLLALNEQFF.

The V call is TRBV11-1, the J call TRBJ2-7; 12 bases match TRBD2. From germline, CDR1 is SGHAT and CDR2 FQDESV (reference sequence). The CDR3 extends over 15 amino acids. The junction had 5 bases not matched to a gene; V was cut back by 5 bases and J by 3 bases. CDR3 in DNA: TGTGCCAGCAGCGCTACTAGCGGGAGGCGCTACGAGCAGTACTTC. Its protein is CASSATSGRRYEQYF.